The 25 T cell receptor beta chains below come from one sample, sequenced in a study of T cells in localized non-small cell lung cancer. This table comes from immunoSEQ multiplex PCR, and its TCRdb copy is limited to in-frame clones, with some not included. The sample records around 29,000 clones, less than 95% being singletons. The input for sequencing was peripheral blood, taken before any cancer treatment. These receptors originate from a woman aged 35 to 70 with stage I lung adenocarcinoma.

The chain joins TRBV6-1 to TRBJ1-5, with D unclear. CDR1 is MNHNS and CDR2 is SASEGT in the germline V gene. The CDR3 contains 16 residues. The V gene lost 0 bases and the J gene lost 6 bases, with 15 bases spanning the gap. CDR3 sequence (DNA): TGTGCCAGCAGTGAAGCGGGATGGAGAATAAGTCAGCCCCAGCATTTT. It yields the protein CASSEAGWRISQPQHF.

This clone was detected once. The CDR3 loop reads CASSLHVDSGNTIYF. DNA for the CDR3: TGTGCCAGCAGCCTCCATGTCGATTCTGGAAACACCATATATTTT. V and J are TRBV11-3 and TRBJ1-3, with unresolved D. The CDR3 sequence is 15 residues long. CDR1 SGHNT and CDR2 YENEEA come from the germline V gene. V lost 5 bases to trimming and J lost 1 base, with 12 bases between them. Variable domain in full (rest from reference TRBV11-3 and TRBJ1-3): EAGVVQSPRYKIIEKKQPVAFWCNPISGHNTLYWYLQNLGQGPELLIRYENEEAVDDSQLPKDRFSAERLKGVDSTLKIQPAELGDSAVYLCASSLHVDSGNTIYFGEGSWLTVV.

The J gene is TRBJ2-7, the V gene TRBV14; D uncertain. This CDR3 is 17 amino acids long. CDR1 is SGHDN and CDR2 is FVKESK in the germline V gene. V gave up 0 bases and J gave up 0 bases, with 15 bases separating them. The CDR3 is CASSQDISPGYSYEQYF. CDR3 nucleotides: TGTGCCAGCAGCCAAGATATTTCTCCAGGCTACTCCTACGAGCAGTACTTC.

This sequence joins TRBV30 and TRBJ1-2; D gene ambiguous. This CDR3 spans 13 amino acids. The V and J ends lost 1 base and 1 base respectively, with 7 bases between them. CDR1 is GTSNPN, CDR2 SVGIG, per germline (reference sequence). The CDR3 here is CAWSATLNYGYTF. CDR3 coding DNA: TGTGCCTGGAGTGCAACTCTTAACTATGGCTACACCTTC.

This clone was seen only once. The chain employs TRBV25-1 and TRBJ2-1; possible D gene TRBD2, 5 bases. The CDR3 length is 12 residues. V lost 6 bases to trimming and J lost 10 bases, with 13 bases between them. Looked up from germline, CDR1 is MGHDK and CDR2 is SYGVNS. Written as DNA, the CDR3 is TGTGCCAGCAGGTCAGACGGGGTGGAGCAGTTCTTC. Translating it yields CASRSDGVEQFF.

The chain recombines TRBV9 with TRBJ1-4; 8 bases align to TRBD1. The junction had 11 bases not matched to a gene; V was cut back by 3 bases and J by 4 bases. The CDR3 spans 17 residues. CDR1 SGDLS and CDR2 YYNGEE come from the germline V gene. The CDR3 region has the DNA TGTGCCAGCAGCGAGGCCGGGACAGGCGATCTTAATGAAAAACTGTTTTTT. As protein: CASSEAGTGDLNEKLFF.

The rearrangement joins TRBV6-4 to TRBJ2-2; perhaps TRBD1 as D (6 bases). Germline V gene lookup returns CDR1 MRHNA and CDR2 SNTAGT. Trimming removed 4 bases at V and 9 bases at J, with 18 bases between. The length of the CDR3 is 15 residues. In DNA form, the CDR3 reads TGTGCCAGCAGTGTCGACTCAGGGGAATATCGGGAGCTGTTTTTT. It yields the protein CASSVDSGEYRELFF.

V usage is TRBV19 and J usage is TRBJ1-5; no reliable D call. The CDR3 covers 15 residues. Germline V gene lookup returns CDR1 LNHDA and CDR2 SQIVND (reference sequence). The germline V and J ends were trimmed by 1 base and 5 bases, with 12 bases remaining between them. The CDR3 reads CASSIVGPSDQPQHF. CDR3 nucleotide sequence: TGTGCCAGTAGTATAGTAGGCCCCTCAGATCAGCCCCAGCATTTT.

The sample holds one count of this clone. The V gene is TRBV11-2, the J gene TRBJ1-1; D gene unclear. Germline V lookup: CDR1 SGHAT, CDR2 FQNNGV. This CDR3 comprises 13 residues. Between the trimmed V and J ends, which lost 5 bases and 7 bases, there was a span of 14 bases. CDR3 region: CASSPLVNGEAFF. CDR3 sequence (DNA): TGTGCCAGCAGCCCTCTGGTGAACGGTGAAGCTTTCTTT.

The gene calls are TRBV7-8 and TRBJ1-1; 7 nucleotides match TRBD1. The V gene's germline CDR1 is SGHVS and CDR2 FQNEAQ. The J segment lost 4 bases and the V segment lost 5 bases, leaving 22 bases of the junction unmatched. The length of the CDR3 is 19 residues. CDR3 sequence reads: CASSPIPMRTGDTPTEAFF. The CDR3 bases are TGTGCCAGCAGCCCCATACCCATGAGGACAGGTGACACACCCACTGAAGCTTTCTTT. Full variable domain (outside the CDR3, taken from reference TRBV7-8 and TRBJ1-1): GAGVSQSPRYKVAKRGQDVALRCDPISGHVSLFWYQQALGQGPEFLTYFQNEAQLDKSGLPSDRFFAERPEGSVSTLKIQRTQQEDSAVYLCASSPIPMRTGDTPTEAFFGQGTRLTVV.

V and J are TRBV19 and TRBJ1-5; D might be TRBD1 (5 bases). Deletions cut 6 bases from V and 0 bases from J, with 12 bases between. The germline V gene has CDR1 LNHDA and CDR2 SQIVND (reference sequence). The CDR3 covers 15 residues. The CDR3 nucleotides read TGTGCCAGTAGAAGTGTCGACAGTAGCAATCAGCCCCAGCATTTT. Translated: CASRSVDSSNQPQHF. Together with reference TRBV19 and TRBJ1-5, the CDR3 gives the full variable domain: DGGITQSPKYLFRKEGQNVTLSCEQNLNHDAMYWYRQDPGQGLRLIYYSQIVNDFQKGDIAEGYSVSREKKESFPLTVTSAQKNPTAFYLCASRSVDSSNQPQHFGDGTRLSIL.

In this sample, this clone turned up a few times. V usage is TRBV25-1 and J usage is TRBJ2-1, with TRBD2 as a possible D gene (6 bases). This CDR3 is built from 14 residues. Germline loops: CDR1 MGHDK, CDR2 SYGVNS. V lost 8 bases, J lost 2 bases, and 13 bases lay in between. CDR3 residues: CASDPGVPYNEQFF. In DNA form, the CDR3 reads TGTGCCAGCGATCCGGGAGTTCCCTACAATGAGCAGTTCTTC.

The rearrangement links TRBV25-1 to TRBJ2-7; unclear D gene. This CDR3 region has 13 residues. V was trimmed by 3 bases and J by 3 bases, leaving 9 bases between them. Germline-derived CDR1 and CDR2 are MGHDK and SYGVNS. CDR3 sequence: CASSDLHNYEQYF. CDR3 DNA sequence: TGTGCCAGCAGTGACTTGCACAACTACGAGCAGTACTTC.

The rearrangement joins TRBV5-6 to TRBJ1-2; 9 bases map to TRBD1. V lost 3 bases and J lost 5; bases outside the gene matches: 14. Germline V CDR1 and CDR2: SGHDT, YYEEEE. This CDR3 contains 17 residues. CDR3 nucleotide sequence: TGTGCCAGCAGCTATTATGATCGCGCGGGACAGGGATATGGCTACACCTTC. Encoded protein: CASSYYDRAGQGYGYTF.

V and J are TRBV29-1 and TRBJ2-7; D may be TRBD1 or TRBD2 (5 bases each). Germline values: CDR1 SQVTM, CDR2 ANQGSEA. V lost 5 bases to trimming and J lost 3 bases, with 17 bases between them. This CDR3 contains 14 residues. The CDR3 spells CSVLFRDGNYEQYF. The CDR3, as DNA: TGCAGCGTTCTATTCCGGGACGGGAACTACGAGCAGTACTTC.

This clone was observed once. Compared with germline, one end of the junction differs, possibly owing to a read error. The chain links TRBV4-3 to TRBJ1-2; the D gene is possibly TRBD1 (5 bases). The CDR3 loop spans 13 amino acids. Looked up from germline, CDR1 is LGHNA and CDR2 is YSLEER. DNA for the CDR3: TGCGCCAGCAGCCAAGATCCAGGCAGGGTGTGTTCCTTC. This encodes CASSQDPGRVCSF.

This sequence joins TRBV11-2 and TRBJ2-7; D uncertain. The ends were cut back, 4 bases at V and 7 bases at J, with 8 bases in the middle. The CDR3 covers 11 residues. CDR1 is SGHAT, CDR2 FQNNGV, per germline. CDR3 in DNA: TGTGCCAGCAGCTCCGGACGGGAGCAGTACTTC. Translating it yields CASSSGREQYF.

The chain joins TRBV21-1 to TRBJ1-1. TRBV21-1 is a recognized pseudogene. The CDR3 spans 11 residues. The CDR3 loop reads CASSIRTEAFF. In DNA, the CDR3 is TGTGCCAGCAGTATTCGCACTGAAGCTTTCTTT.

The CDR3 is CASSYSVVGQPQHF. The CDR3 DNA is TGTGCCAGCAGTTACTCGGTGGTAGGTCAGCCCCAGCATTTT. V and J are TRBV6-6 and TRBJ1-5; D gene uncertain. The ends were cut back, 0 bases at V and 6 bases at J, with 9 bases in the middle. This CDR3 has 14 amino acids. Germline lookup yields CDR1 MNHNY and CDR2 SVGAGI (reference sequence).

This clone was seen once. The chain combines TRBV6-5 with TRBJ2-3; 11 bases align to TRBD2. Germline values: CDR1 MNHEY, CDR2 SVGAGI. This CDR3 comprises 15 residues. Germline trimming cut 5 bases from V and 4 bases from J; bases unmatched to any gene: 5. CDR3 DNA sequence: TGTGCCAGCAGTAAGACTAGCGGGATCTCAGATACGCAGTATTTT. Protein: CASSKTSGISDTQYF.

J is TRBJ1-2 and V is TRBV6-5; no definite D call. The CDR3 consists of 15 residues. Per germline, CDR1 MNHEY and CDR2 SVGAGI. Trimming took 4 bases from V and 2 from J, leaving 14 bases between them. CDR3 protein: CASSSPRGANYGYTF. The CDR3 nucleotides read TGTGCCAGCAGTTCCCCGCGCGGAGCAAACTATGGCTACACCTTC.

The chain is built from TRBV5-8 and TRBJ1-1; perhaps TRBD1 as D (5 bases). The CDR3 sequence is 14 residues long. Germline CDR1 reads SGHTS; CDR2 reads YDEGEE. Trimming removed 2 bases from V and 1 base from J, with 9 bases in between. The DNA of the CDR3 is TGTGCCAGCAGCTTCAGGGTCACGAACACTGAAGCTTTCTTT. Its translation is CASSFRVTNTEAFF.

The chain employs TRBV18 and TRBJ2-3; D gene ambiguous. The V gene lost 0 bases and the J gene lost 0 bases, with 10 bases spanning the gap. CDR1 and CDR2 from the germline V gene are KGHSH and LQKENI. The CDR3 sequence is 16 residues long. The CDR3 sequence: CASSPPLGSSTDTQYF. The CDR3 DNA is TGTGCCAGCTCACCACCCCTGGGGTCTAGCACAGATACGCAGTATTTT.

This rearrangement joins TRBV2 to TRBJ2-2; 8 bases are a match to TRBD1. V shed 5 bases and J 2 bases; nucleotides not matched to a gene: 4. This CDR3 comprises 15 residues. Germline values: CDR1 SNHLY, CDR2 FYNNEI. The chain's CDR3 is CASSRDRLNTGELFF. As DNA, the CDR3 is TGTGCCAGCAGTCGGGACAGGCTTAACACCGGGGAGCTGTTTTTT. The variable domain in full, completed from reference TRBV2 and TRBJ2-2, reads EPEVTQTPSHQVTQMGQEVILRCVPISNHLYFYWYRQILGQKVEFLVSFYNNEISEKSEIFDDQFSVERPDGSNFTLKIRSTKLEDSAMYFCASSRDRLNTGELFFGEGSRLTVL.

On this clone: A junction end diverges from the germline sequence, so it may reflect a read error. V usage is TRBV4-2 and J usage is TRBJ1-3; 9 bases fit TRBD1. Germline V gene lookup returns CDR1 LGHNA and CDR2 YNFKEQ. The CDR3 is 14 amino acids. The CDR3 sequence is CASSQPGQGTPWNF. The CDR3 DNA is TGTGCCAGCAGCCAACCGGGACAGGGTACGCCATGGAATTTT.